This T cell receptor beta chain is from a study of cytomegalovirus exposure and HLA in healthy donors. Concerning this clone: The antigen is unknown.

Study-wide findings and caveats: Earlier findings revealed that most TCR beta V segments proved productive either about 87% or about 30% of the time. Whilst most TCR sequences proved rare, a subset of public TCRs occurred across many donors.

All donors participated as healthy donors of bone marrow. Use of 60 Vbeta and 13 Jbeta primers characterized the PCR. The data were produced by immunoSEQ multiplex PCR, yet TCRdb's version contains in-frame clones alone and is incomplete. The table has fewer than 100,000 clones, over 65% seen once. With 1 base removed from V and 13 bases from J, the gap between germline ends came to 11 bases. Germline CDR1 is MGHRA and CDR2 is YSYEKL. The CDR3 loop spans 12 amino acids. This clonotype was sampled from a man between 60 and 70 years old in good health and CMV-seropositive. The sequenced sample was PBMCs. The V gene is TRBV4-1, the J gene TRBJ2-1; D unresolved. CDR3 residues: CASSQVAGSQFF. In nucleotides, the CDR3 is TGCGCCAGCAGCCAAGTAGCCGGGTCCCAGTTCTTC.